Following are 5 T cell receptor beta chains from one sample sequenced in a study of spatial heterogeneity in lung cancer. TCRdb reprocessed the 5' RACE reads via MiXCR and lists one record per CDR3 protein. The table includes around 41,000 distinct CDR3 sequences, about 23% detected once. The time point: blood at routine non-recurrence follow-up after resection. Sequenced here: PBMCs, sampled at follow-up. The receptors stem from a female donor with early-stage non-small cell lung cancer.

This clonotype came up once. This CDR3 reads CAISAGGADTQYF. The CDR3 DNA sequence: TGTGCCATCAGTGCGGGGGGGGCAGATACGCAGTATTTT. The rearrangement joins TRBV10-3 to TRBJ2-3; 8 positions agree with TRBD2. The V segment lost 4 bases and the J segment 4 bases; nucleotides outside the gene matches: 1. The germline CDR1 and CDR2 sequences are ENHRY and SYGVKD. This CDR3 spans 13 amino acids.

This clonotype was counted ten times or more. The rearrangement uses TRBV10-3 and TRBJ2-3; 9 nucleotides align to TRBD1. Germline V lookup: CDR1 ENHRY, CDR2 SYGVKD. V was clipped by 10 bases and J by 5 bases; unmatched bases: 7. The CDR3 spans 13 residues. The CDR3 is CASMDRGQDTQYF. CDR3 DNA sequence: TGTGCCAGCATGGACAGGGGCCAAGATACGCAGTATTTT.

This chain joins TRBV5-1 and TRBJ2-2; the D gene is possibly TRBD2 (5 bases). CDR3 length: 16 residues. CDR1 and CDR2 from the germline V gene are SGHRS and YFSETQ. The V end was cut by 1 base, the J end by 6 bases, with 16 bases between. The CDR3 reads CASSLFGFKAAGELFF. As DNA, the CDR3 is TGCGCCAGCAGCTTGTTTGGGTTTAAAGCGGCCGGGGAGCTGTTTTTT.

V gene TRBV3-1 combines with J gene TRBJ2-3; TRBD1 matches 9 bases. The CDR3 runs to 15 residues. The V segment lost 4 bases and the J segment 3 bases; nucleotides outside the gene matches: 5. Germline V gene data show CDR1 as LGHDT and CDR2 as YNNKEL (reference sequence). Here the CDR3 reads CASSLGTGWTDTQYF. The CDR3 nucleotides read TGTGCCAGCAGCCTCGGGACAGGGTGGACAGATACGCAGTATTTT.

CDR3 amino acids: CASSPGLAGARPETQYF. The CDR3 bases are TGTGCCAGCAGCCCGGGACTAGCGGGGGCGCGTCCAGAGACCCAGTACTTC. This chain links TRBV11-1 with TRBJ2-5, with 14 bases fitting TRBD2. J gave up 4 bases and V 5 bases, and 9 bases lay outside the gene matches. The CDR3 covers 17 residues. CDR1 is SGHAT and CDR2 is FQDESV in the germline V gene (reference sequence).